One and the same sample provided the 24 T cell receptor beta chains below, sequenced in a study of identical twins. TCRdb passed the 5' RACE reads through MiXCR, listing each CDR3 protein once. Of under 900,000 distinct CDR3 sequences in the sample, roughly 18% were seen once. In addition, the sample was reused for a study of T cells expressing NK-cell markers.

The sequenced sample consisted of PBMCs. The receptors stem from a woman between 18 and 30 years old in good health.

This sequence joins TRBV12-3 or TRBV12-4 and TRBJ1-4; 7 positions match TRBD1. The CDR3 consists of 15 residues. The junction had 11 bases not matched to a gene; V was cut back by 6 bases and J by 7 bases. CDR3 coding DNA: TGTGCCAGCAGCCTACGGACAGGTCAAAGTGAAAAACTGTTTTTT. Protein product: CASSLRTGQSEKLFF.

This clonotype has just a few counts. V usage is TRBV6-1 and J usage is TRBJ2-7; possible D gene TRBD2, 6 bases. The V end lost 4 bases, the J end lost 2 bases, and 9 bases lay between the germline ends. Looked up from germline, CDR1 is MNHNS and CDR2 is SASEGT. The CDR3 loop spans 13 amino acids. In DNA, the CDR3 is TGTGCCAGCAGTGGCAGACTAGCCTACGAGCAGTACTTC. Encoded protein: CASSGRLAYEQYF.

This clonotype came up a few times. The V call is TRBV7-9, the J call TRBJ2-5; 10 bases align to TRBD2. The CDR3 extends over 15 amino acids. Germline CDR1 SEHNR, CDR2 FQNEAQ (reference sequence). Trimming took 4 bases from V and 4 from J; bases not matched to a gene: 6. In nucleotides, the CDR3 is TGTGCCAGCAGCTGGACTAGCGGAGGGGGAGAGACCCAGTACTTC. Its translation is CASSWTSGGGETQYF. The entire variable domain, with the rest obtained from reference TRBV7-9 and TRBJ2-5, is as follows: DTGVSQNPRHKITKRGQNVTFRCDPISEHNRLYWYRQTLGQGPEFLTYFQNEAQLEKSRLLSDRFSAERPKGSFSTLEIQRTEQGDSAMYLCASSWTSGGGETQYFGPGTRLLVL.

The chain employs TRBV6-1 and TRBJ2-5; 10 positions agree with TRBD2. The V gene end was trimmed by 5 bases and the J gene end by 4 bases; junction bases not matched to a gene: 10. CDR3 length equals 16 residues. Germline CDR1 reads MNHNS; CDR2 reads SASEGT. CDR3 in amino acids: CASSKRGLAYSETQYF. The DNA of the CDR3 is TGTGCCAGCAGTAAAAGGGGACTAGCGTACTCAGAGACCCAGTACTTC.

V is TRBV5-1 and J is TRBJ2-1, with D unresolved. Germline V lookup: CDR1 SGHRS, CDR2 YFSETQ. There are 14 residues in the CDR3. Trimming pared 3 bases from V and 4 bases from J, leaving 11 bases between. CDR3 sequence reads: CASSSPVLYNEQFF. For the CDR3, the DNA is TGCGCCAGCAGCTCCCCAGTCCTGTACAATGAGCAGTTCTTC.

The rearrangement uses TRBV20-1 and TRBJ2-1; tentatively, D is TRBD2 (5 bases). V was clipped by 1 base and J by 8 bases, with 15 bases between them. Germline V gene sequence: CDR1 DFQATT, CDR2 SNEGSKA (reference sequence). The CDR3 extends over 14 amino acids. The CDR3 nucleotides are TGCAGTGCTAGAGTGAGAGGGAGCGGCTATGAGCAGTTCTTC. Encoded protein: CSARVRGSGYEQFF.

This clonotype has only a few counts. V is TRBV11-2 and J is TRBJ1-1, with D perhaps TRBD1 (5 bases). Trimming pared 5 bases from V and 3 bases from J, leaving 13 bases between. The CDR3 sequence is 14 residues long. Germline V gene sequence: CDR1 SGHAT, CDR2 FQNNGV. DNA for the CDR3: TGTGCCAGCAGCCTACGGGACCCATACACTGAAGCTTTCTTT. It specifies CASSLRDPYTEAFF.

The chain employs TRBV20-1 and TRBJ2-3; possibly TRBD1 or TRBD2 for D (5 bases each). Deletions cut 6 bases from V and 2 bases from J, with 15 bases between. The CDR3 contains 14 residues. The V gene's germline CDR1 is DFQATT and CDR2 SNEGSKA (reference sequence). The CDR3 sequence: CSAYKGTFTDTQYF. CDR3 sequence (DNA): TGCAGTGCCTATAAGGGGACCTTCACAGATACGCAGTATTTT.

This clonotype was counted between two and nine times. The chain uses TRBV5-1 and TRBJ2-5; 8 nucleotides match TRBD2. The V gene's germline CDR1 is SGHRS and CDR2 YFSETQ. The CDR3 extends over 14 amino acids. V lost 6 bases to trimming and J lost 2 bases; unmatched junction nucleotides: 6. The CDR3 bases are TGCGCCAGCACCGCCCGGGGGGGGCAAGAGACCCAGTACTTC. It translates to CASTARGGQETQYF.

The chain uses TRBV2 and TRBJ2-4; possibly TRBD1 for D (6 bases). The CDR3 is made up of 14 amino acids. CDR1 SNHLY and CDR2 FYNNEI come from the germline V gene. V was pared by 5 bases and J by 9 bases, with 17 bases between. The chain's CDR3 is CASSRLSEGGIQYF. CDR3 coding DNA: TGTGCCAGCAGTCGACTCTCGGAAGGGGGCATTCAGTACTTC.

This sequence joins TRBV20-1 and TRBJ2-3; D perhaps matches TRBD2 (5 bases). V was shortened by 1 base and J by 5 bases, with 13 bases between the two germline ends. In germline, CDR1 is DFQATT, CDR2 SNEGSKA (reference sequence). The CDR3 length is 14 residues. The CDR3 spells CSARGPSFGDTQYF. In DNA, the CDR3 is TGCAGTGCTAGAGGCCCTAGCTTCGGAGATACGCAGTATTTT.

This clonotype appeared a few times. The chain joins TRBV2 to TRBJ2-7; D gene ambiguous. Germline CDR1 is SNHLY and CDR2 is FYNNEI. V was trimmed by 7 bases and J by 7 bases, leaving 23 bases between them. The CDR3 extends over 15 amino acids. The CDR3 DNA follows: TGTGCCAGCACGGGCCAGATGCCTACCTTACTTGAGCAGTACTTC. Amino acids: CASTGQMPTLLEQYF.

The V gene is TRBV6-6, the J gene TRBJ2-7; possible D gene TRBD2, 6 bases. Trimming left V 5 bases short and J 4 bases short, with 12 bases between. The germline V gene has CDR1 MNHNY and CDR2 SVGAGI (reference sequence). The CDR3 contains 13 residues. The CDR3 is CASSLGSKYEQYF. CDR3 coding DNA: TGTGCCAGCAGTCTCGGGAGTAAATACGAGCAGTACTTC.

The V and J genes are TRBV20-1 and TRBJ2-1; D is tentatively TRBD1 or TRBD2 (6 bases each). Per the germline V gene, CDR1 is DFQATT and CDR2 is SNEGSKA (reference sequence). The CDR3 is 13 amino acids. V was shortened by 6 bases and J by 8 bases, with 17 bases between the two germline ends. In DNA form, the CDR3 reads TGCAGTGCCCCTCGTTGGAGGGGGGATGAGCAGTTCTTC. It codes for CSAPRWRGDEQFF.

V usage is TRBV29-1 and J usage is TRBJ2-7; 11 nucleotides match TRBD2. V was clipped by 6 bases and J by 0 bases; unmatched bases: 10. The CDR3 spans 16 residues. Germline V lookup: CDR1 SQVTM, CDR2 ANQGSEA. The CDR3 region is CSVDGLAGGSSYEQYF. DNA of the CDR3: TGCAGCGTGGATGGGCTAGCGGGAGGCAGCTCCTACGAGCAGTACTTC.

The chain combines TRBV7-2 with TRBJ1-5, with D uncertain. CDR1 SGHTA and CDR2 FQGNSA come from the germline V gene. The CDR3 has 15 residues. With 5 bases removed from V and 2 bases from J, the gap between germline ends came to 13 bases. The CDR3 DNA sequence: TGTGCCAGCAGCCGGGCCTCCGACGGCAATCAGCCCCAGCATTTT. As protein: CASSRASDGNQPQHF.

This clonotype was observed a few times. V and J are TRBV6-5 and TRBJ2-3; 7 bases are a match to TRBD2. Germline-derived CDR1 and CDR2 are MNHEY and SVGAGI. The CDR3 sequence is 16 residues long. With V trimmed by 2 bases and J by 0 bases, 5 bases remained unmatched. Here the CDR3 reads CASSYRAGESTDTQYF. As DNA, the CDR3 is TGTGCCAGCAGTTACCGGGCGGGAGAGAGCACAGATACGCAGTATTTT.

This rearrangement joins TRBV20-1 to TRBJ1-4, with D maybe TRBD1 (5 bases). The V end was cut by 5 bases, the J end by 3 bases, with 10 bases between. The CDR3 runs to 13 residues. Germline V gene lookup returns CDR1 DFQATT and CDR2 SNEGSKA (reference sequence). CDR3 sequence: CSAQGTANEKLFF. CDR3 nucleotide sequence: TGCAGTGCTCAGGGTACTGCTAATGAAAAACTGTTTTTT.

The chain carries TRBV6-1 and TRBJ2-4, with D possibly being TRBD1 (5 bases). The CDR3 is made up of 17 amino acids. Trimming stripped 3 bases from V and 0 bases from J, with 15 bases between. The germline CDR1 and CDR2 sequences are MNHNS and SASEGT. CDR3 loop: CASSDGQGRLAKNIQYF. The CDR3 DNA reads as TGTGCCAGCAGTGATGGTCAGGGTCGTCTAGCCAAAAACATTCAGTACTTC.

This clonotype was detected many times. V gene TRBV12-3 or TRBV12-4 combines with J gene TRBJ2-7; TRBD1 matches at 9 bases. The CDR3 loop spans 16 amino acids. The ends lost 5 bases at V and 4 bases at J; junction bases unmatched: 12. The CDR3 bases are TGTGCCAGCAGTCTAAGCCCGGGACAGGGAGGTTACGAGCAGTACTTC. This sequence encodes CASSLSPGQGGYEQYF.

The chain is built from TRBV5-4 and TRBJ2-1; D is ambiguous. Germline lookup yields CDR1 SGHNT and CDR2 YYREEE (reference sequence). Trimming removed 4 bases at V and 7 bases at J, with 9 bases between. This CDR3 comprises 12 residues. The CDR3 reads CASSALPNEQFF. CDR3 nucleotide sequence: TGTGCCAGCAGCGCCCTCCCAAATGAGCAGTTCTTC. The full variable domain, with the rest looked up from reference TRBV5-4 and TRBJ2-1, is ETGVTQSPTHLIKTRGQQVTLRCSSQSGHNTVSWYQQALGQGPQFIFQYYREEENGRGNFPPRFSGLQFPNYSSELNVNALELDDSALYLCASSALPNEQFFGPGTRLTVL.

The sample holds a few counts of this clonotype. The gene calls are TRBV7-6 and TRBJ1-3; 7 positions agree with TRBD1. The V gene end was trimmed by 2 bases and the J gene end by 0 bases; junction bases not matched to a gene: 10. CDR3 length: 18 residues. The germline V gene has CDR1 SGHVS and CDR2 FNYEAQ. Written as DNA, the CDR3 is TGTGCCAGCAGCTTATCTATAGAGGGACAGCCCTCTGGAAACACCATATATTTT. This codes for CASSLSIEGQPSGNTIYF.

Here the CDR3 reads CAIGTSGWDTQYF. Written as DNA, the CDR3 is TGTGCCATCGGGACTAGCGGGTGGGATACGCAGTATTTT. V usage is TRBV10-3 and J usage is TRBJ2-3; 12 nucleotides agree with TRBD2. The trim removed 8 bases at V and 6 bases at J, leaving 3 bases unmatched. The CDR3 runs 13 residues. Germline CDR1 reads ENHRY; CDR2 reads SYGVKD.

This clonotype was counted at least ten times. The chain has TRBV12-3 or TRBV12-4 and TRBJ2-1; TRBD2 agrees at 12 bases. V trimming: 7 bases; J trimming: 3 bases; junction bases outside the gene matches: 4. The CDR3 is made up of 15 amino acids. As DNA, the CDR3 is TGTGCCAGCATTAGGGGACTAGCGGGCTACAATGAGCAGTTCTTC. Its protein product is CASIRGLAGYNEQFF.